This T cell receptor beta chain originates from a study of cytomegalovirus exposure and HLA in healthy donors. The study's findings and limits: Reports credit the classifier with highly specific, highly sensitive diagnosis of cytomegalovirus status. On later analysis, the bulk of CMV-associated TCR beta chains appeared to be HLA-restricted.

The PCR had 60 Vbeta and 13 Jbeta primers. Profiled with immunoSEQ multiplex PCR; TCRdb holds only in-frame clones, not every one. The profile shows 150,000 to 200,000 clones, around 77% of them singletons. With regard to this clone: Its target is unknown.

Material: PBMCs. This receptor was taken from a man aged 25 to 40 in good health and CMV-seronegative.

CDR3 in amino acids: CASSPSLAGDNEQFF. CDR3 coding DNA: TGTGCCAGCAGTCCCTCACTAGCGGGGGACAATGAGCAGTTCTTC. The chain is built from TRBV2 and TRBJ2-1; 11 nucleotides match TRBD2. Per the germline V gene, CDR1 is SNHLY and CDR2 is FYNNEI. The CDR3 length is 15 residues. V shed 5 bases, J shed 5 bases, and the junction held 5 bases outside the gene matches. Supplemented by reference TRBV2 and TRBJ2-1, the full variable domain reads EPEVTQTPSHQVTQMGQEVILRCVPISNHLYFYWYRQILGQKVEFLVSFYNNEISEKSEIFDDQFSVERPDGSNFTLKIRSTKLEDSAMYFCASSPSLAGDNEQFFGPGTRLTVL.